The clone carrying this T cell receptor beta chain was seen ten or more times. These data are taken from a study of T cells of healthy individuals. TCRdb called the 5' RACE reads again in MiXCR, with one record for every CDR3 protein. In the table there are 40,000 to 60,000 distinct CDR3 sequences, 14% to 15% of which are singletons. V was pared by 5 bases and J by 4 bases, with 4 bases of the junction left unmatched. Germline V gene data show CDR1 as MNHEY and CDR2 as SMNVEV (reference sequence). CDR3 length equals 15 residues. The rearrangement links TRBV27 to TRBJ2-5; the match to TRBD2 covers 13 bases. This TCR was sampled from a human donor in good health. CDR3 in DNA: TGTGCCAGCAGTCCGAGACTAGCGGGAGGAGAGACCCAGTACTTC. Residues: CASSPRLAGGETQYF.